This entry is about one T cell receptor (beta chain). V lost 3 bases, J lost 7 bases, and 13 bases lay in between. The CDR3 extends over 14 amino acids. CDR1 and CDR2 from the germline V gene are SNHLY and FYNNEI. Assay used: immunoSEQ multiplex PCR; TCRdb lists only in-frame clones, some missing. The sample carries approximately 74,000 clones, around 93% recorded once. The data derive from a study of OX40 agonist ivuxolimab in advanced cancers. The receptor was isolated from an adult with an advanced solid tumor such as melanoma, head and neck, liver or kidney cancer. The material was CD4+ or CD8+ T cells sorted from blood, obtained in a trial of the OX40 agonist ivuxolimab. The chain couples TRBV2 to TRBJ2-1; D is ambiguous. The CDR3 here is CASSEWSLANEQFF. The CDR3 nucleotides read TGTGCCAGCAGTGAGTGGTCTCTTGCGAATGAGCAGTTCTTC.